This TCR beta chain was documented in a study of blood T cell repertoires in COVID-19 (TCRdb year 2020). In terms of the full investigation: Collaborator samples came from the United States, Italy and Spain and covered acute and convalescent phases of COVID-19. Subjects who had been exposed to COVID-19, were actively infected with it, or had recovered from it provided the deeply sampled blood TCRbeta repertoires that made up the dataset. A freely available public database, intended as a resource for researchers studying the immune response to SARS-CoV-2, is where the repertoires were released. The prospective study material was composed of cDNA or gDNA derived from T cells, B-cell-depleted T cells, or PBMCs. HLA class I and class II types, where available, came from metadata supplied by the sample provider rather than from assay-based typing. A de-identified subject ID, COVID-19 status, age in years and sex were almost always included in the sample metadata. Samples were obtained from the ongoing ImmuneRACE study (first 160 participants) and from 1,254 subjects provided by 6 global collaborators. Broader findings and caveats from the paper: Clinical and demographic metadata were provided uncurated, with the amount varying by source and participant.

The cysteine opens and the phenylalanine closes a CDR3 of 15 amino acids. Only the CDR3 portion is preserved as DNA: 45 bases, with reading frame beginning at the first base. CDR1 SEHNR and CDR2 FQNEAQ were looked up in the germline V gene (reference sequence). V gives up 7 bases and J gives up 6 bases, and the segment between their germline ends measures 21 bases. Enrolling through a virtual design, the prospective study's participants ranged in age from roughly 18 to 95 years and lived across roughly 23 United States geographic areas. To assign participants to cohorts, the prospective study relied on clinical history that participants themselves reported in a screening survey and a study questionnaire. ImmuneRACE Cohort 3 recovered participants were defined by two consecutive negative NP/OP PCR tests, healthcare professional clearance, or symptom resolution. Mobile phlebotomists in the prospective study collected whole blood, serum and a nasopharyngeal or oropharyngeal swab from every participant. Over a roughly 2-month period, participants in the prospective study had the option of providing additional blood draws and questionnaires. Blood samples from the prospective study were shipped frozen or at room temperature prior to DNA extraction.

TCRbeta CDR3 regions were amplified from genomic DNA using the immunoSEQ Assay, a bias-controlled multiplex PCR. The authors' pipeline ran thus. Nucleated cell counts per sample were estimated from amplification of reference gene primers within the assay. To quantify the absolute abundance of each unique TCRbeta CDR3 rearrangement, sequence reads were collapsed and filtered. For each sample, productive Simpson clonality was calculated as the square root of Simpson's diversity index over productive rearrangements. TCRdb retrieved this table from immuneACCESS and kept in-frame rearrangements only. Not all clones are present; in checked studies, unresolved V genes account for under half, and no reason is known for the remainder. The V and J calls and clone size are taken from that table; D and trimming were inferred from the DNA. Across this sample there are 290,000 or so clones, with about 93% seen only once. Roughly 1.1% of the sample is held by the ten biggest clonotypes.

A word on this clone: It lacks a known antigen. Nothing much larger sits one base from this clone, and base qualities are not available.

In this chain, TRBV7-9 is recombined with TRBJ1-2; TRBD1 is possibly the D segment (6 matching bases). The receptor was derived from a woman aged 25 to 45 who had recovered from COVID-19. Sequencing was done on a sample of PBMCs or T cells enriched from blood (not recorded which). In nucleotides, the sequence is TGTGCCAGCAACTACCTCGACAGGCGACATAATGGCTACACCTTC. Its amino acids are CASNYLDRRHNGYTF.